This TCR beta chain comes out of a study of shared clonotypes between healthy human individuals. Study-level background: Donors had three CD4 naive, three CD4 memory, two CD8 naive and one CD8 memory plate apiece. Regarding the study as a whole: Inspection by rarefaction showed sorted-subset sequencing to be incomplete despite large depth.

How the authors handled the data: ImmunoSEQ junction-only sequences lacked quality scores, so their filtering differed. Using immunoSEQ multiplex PCR, the repertoire was profiled, and TCRdb retains in-frame clones only, with some absent. For V, J and clone size, that table is used; D and trimming come from the DNA. Here the sample spans about 2 million clones, approximately 95% being singletons. CD8 cells regarded as naive lacked CD45RO, were positively chosen for CCR7, and omitted terminally differentiated effector memory CD45RA+ cells. The CDR3 is made up of 14 amino acids. From germline, CDR1 is SGHVS and CDR2 FQNEAQ. V was cut by 2 bases and J by 5 bases, with 10 bases left in between. With regard to this clone: Its antigen is unknown.

The TCR was taken from a man aged 18 to 30 in good health. Input material: naive CD8+ T cells sorted from blood. This chain links TRBV7-8 with TRBJ1-5; no firm D call. CDR3 in DNA: TGTGCCAGCAGCTTATTCGACACTGATCAGCCCCAGCATTTT. Encoded protein: CASSLFDTDQPQHF. Full variable domain (missing parts from reference TRBV7-8 and TRBJ1-5): GAGVSQSPRYKVAKRGQDVALRCDPISGHVSLFWYQQALGQGPEFLTYFQNEAQLDKSGLPSDRFFAERPEGSVSTLKIQRTQQEDSAVYLCASSLFDTDQPQHFGDGTRLSIL.